The T cell receptor (beta chain) under discussion was sequenced for a study of persistence of HIV-infected CD4 T cells. From germline, CDR1 is LGHDT and CDR2 YNNKEL (reference sequence). The germline V and J ends were trimmed by 0 bases and 3 bases, with 17 bases remaining between them. The CDR3 covers 18 residues. Comments on this clone: The antigen remains unidentified.

Cells were stimulated with CMV-infected fibroblast lysates at around 9.1 ug/mL. CD40L-negative CD69-negative CD45RO-high memory CD4+ T cells were sorted as populations depleted of antigen-responding cells. The libraries were made with immunoSEQ version 4 in survey mode. The protocol was immunoSEQ multiplex PCR, while the TCRdb copy is restricted to in-frame clones and leaves out a portion. The table shows about 48,000 clones, with over 70% occurring only once. The clonotype was recovered from an adult man with HIV who was CMV-seropositive. The starting material was CD4+ T cells sorted from PBMCs after approximately 18-hour stimulation, obtained from a patient who received antiretroviral therapy. This chain uses TRBV3-1 (or the pseudogene TRBV3-2) with TRBJ2-2; possibly TRBD2 for D (6 bases). The CDR3 protein is CASSQDRRDSGDTGELFF. Here the CDR3 DNA reads TGTGCCAGCAGCCAAGATCGAAGGGACTCTGGGGACACCGGGGAGCTGTTTTTT.